The clone carrying this T cell receptor beta chain was recorded only once. Profiling relied on immunoSEQ multiplex PCR, and the TCRdb table lists in-frame clones only, not all of them. The sample holds 210,000 or so clones, about 84% seen once. The sample belongs to a study of blood T cell repertoires in COVID-19. The wider study: There were acute and convalescent COVID-19 samples, and they came from the United States, Italy and Spain.

The TCR was taken from a woman aged 40 to 50 with acute COVID-19. Sequences were obtained from PBMCs or T cells enriched from blood (not recorded which).

CDR3 coding DNA: TGTGCCAGCAGCTTCTCCGTGGCGGGAGGAAAGGAGCAGTACTTC. This codes for CASSFSVAGGKEQYF. This chain links TRBV7-9 with TRBJ2-7; 8 bases agree with TRBD2. Germline V CDR1 and CDR2: SEHNR, FQNEAQ (reference sequence). The J segment lost 7 bases and the V segment lost 3 bases, leaving 11 bases of the junction unmatched. The CDR3 has 15 amino acids.